Listed below are T cell receptor beta chains from one sample, sequenced in a study of CD8+ T cells in alopecia areata. Only in-frame clones appear in the TCRdb table, and some are missing; sequencing was by immunoSEQ multiplex PCR. The sample records 180,000 or so clones, roughly 60% being singletons. The sample here was CD4+ T cells sorted from blood, taken at week 24, from a patient treated with tofacitinib. The receptor set was obtained from a human donor with alopecia areata. Each CDR3 is given with its conserved first and last residue.

j_call v_call cdr3_aa
TRBJ2-1 TRBV30 CAWRDRTNEQFF
TRBJ1-2 TRBV2 CASRAYYGYTF
TRBJ1-1 TRBV7-7 CASSMDRDTEAFF
TRBJ2-3 TRBV5-1 CASSLTESTDTQYF
TRBJ2-7 TRBV5-1 CASSFRGEVYEQYF
TRBJ1-3 TRBV5-1 CASKAQFSGNTIYF
TRBJ1-2 TRBV29-1 CSVGTEKGYTF
TRBJ1-4 TRBV6-6 CASAGAGNEKLFF
TRBJ1-2 TRBV18 CATFGDRESGYNYGYTF
TRBJ2-1 TRBV6-1 CASSRQDPLQEQFF
TRBJ1-2 TRBV28 CASSSPGAGGYTF
TRBJ2-3 TRBV30 CAWTTTDTQYF
TRBJ1-1 TRBV5-1 CASSPGHKNTEAFF
TRBJ2-2 TRBV30 CAWINGVNTGELFF
TRBJ2-1 TRBV5-4 CASSLEWTSSSYNEQFF
TRBJ1-4 TRBV7-2 CASSRNRGGSNEKLFF
TRBJ2-5 TRBV4-1 CASSPFQGRQETQYF
TRBJ2-7 TRBV5-6 CASSFTGSRSEQYF
TRBJ2-5 TRBV7-8 CASSLETGKETQYF
TRBJ1-1 TRBV4-1 CASSQTGAFQAFF
TRBJ2-3 TRBV5-4 CASSFERPDTQYF
TRBJ2-3 TRBV27 CASKRGGRTDTQYF
TRBJ1-2 TRBV14 CASSQRTGGDDGYTF
TRBJ2-7 TRBV27 CASSKRDSGRGEQYF
TRBJ2-2 TRBV4-3 CASSQVAPGELFF
TRBJ2-2 TRBV7-8 CAIEDDTGELFF
TRBJ1-2 TRBV29-1 CSVEDRGSF
TRBJ2-2 TRBV19 CASSITGEGELFF
TRBJ2-3 TRBV5-1 CASSLGGLARGTDTQYF
TRBJ2-4 TRBV2 CASSANSKNIQYF
TRBJ2-3 TRBV9 CASSVDYPGGPTDTQYF
TRBJ2-7 TRBV30 CAWNALGTGRVEQYF
TRBJ2-1 TRBV6-5 CASSYAFPGDNEQFF
TRBJ2-4 TRBV4-1 CASSLQERANIQYF
TRBJ2-3 TRBV4-1 CASSQDYGPGKQYF
TRBJ1-2 TRBV7-2 CASSLGPLRRTVNYGYTF
TRBJ1-1 TRBV7-9 CASSQTANTEAFF
TRBJ2-5 TRBV29-1 CSESPSASGGETQYF
TRBJ1-4 TRBV29-1 CSVEEGNEKLFF
TRBJ1-3 TRBV9 CASSVGTQSGNTIYF
TRBJ2-1 TRBV9 CASSFRTKSLNEQFF
TRBJ2-7 TRBV18 CASSPPSGTIEQYF